The 21 T cell receptor beta chains below were found in one sample sequenced in a study of identical twins. TCRdb itself ran the 5' RACE reads through MiXCR, one entry per CDR3 protein. The top ten clones hold 0.25% to 0.3% of a sample with some 1,700,000 distinct CDR3 sequences, 25% to 35% of them seen once. What was sequenced was cord blood. The receptors were gathered from a newborn girl in good health.

This clonotype was seen more than once but under ten times. The chain combines TRBV27 with TRBJ1-2; possible D gene TRBD1, 6 bases. CDR1 and CDR2 (germline): MNHEY, SMNVEV (reference sequence). The CDR3 length is 16 residues. Trimming left V 3 bases short and J 2 bases short, with 16 bases between. The chain's CDR3 is CASSFSRQALNYGYTF. CDR3 DNA sequence: TGTGCCAGCAGTTTTTCTCGACAGGCACTAAACTATGGCTACACCTTC.

This clonotype was seen a few times. The rearrangement uses TRBV20-1 and TRBJ2-7; 8 positions agree with TRBD2. Germline-derived CDR1 and CDR2 are DFQATT and SNEGSKA (reference sequence). There are 14 residues in the CDR3. V trimming: 6 bases; J trimming: 1 base; junction bases outside the gene matches: 8. In DNA, the CDR3 is TGCAGTGCCCCTAGGCCTAGCGGGTCCTACGAGCAGTACTTC. Protein: CSAPRPSGSYEQYF.

This chain joins TRBV29-1 and TRBJ1-2; 7 bases map to TRBD1. Germline CDR1 reads SQVTM; CDR2 reads ANQGSEA. CDR3 size: 13 residues. J was trimmed by 3 bases and V by 4 bases; bases with no gene match: 5. As DNA, the CDR3 is TGCAGCGTTGCGCAGGGGGAGGACTATGGCTACACCTTC. Encoded protein: CSVAQGEDYGYTF.

This clonotype was counted a few times. V usage is TRBV6-6 and J usage is TRBJ2-7; 8 nucleotides agree with TRBD2. The CDR3 loop spans 15 amino acids. Per germline, CDR1 MNHNY and CDR2 SVGAGI (reference sequence). J was trimmed by 5 bases and V by 2 bases; bases with no gene match: 8. CDR3 in DNA: TGTGCCAGCAGTTACCCTCTCGGGGGGGGAGACGAGCAGTACTTC. It translates to CASSYPLGGGDEQYF.

This clonotype was seen repeatedly, ten times or more. V gene TRBV12-3 or TRBV12-4 combines with J gene TRBJ1-5; 7 bases are shared with TRBD1. The CDR3 has 15 residues. With V trimmed by 6 bases and J by 4 bases, 9 bases remained unmatched. The CDR3: CASSPGTVYNQPQHF. The CDR3 DNA follows: TGTGCCAGCAGCCCCGGGACAGTCTATAATCAGCCCCAGCATTTT.

The chain uses TRBV12-3 or TRBV12-4 and TRBJ2-3, with D maybe TRBD2 (6 bases). The CDR3 runs to 15 residues. Between the trimmed V and J ends, which lost 6 bases and 4 bases, there was a span of 17 bases. CDR3 region: CASSPLDYRSDTQYF. The CDR3 coding sequence is TGTGCCAGCAGCCCCCTGGACTACCGTTCAGATACGCAGTATTTT.

This clonotype was counted a few times. This chain links TRBV7-9 with TRBJ1-4, with D perhaps matching TRBD1 (6 bases). Germline CDR1 SEHNR, CDR2 FQNEAQ (reference sequence). The CDR3 has 16 amino acids. The V and J ends lost 3 bases and 3 bases respectively, with 14 bases between them. The CDR3 loop reads CASSLGGDTPNEKLFF. In DNA form, the CDR3 reads TGTGCCAGCAGCTTGGGCGGGGACACGCCTAATGAAAAACTGTTTTTT. Supplemented by reference TRBV7-9 and TRBJ1-4, the full variable domain reads DTGVSQNPRHKITKRGQNVTFRCDPISEHNRLYWYRQTLGQGPEFLTYFQNEAQLEKSRLLSDRFSAERPKGSFSTLEIQRTEQGDSAMYLCASSLGGDTPNEKLFFGSGTQLSVL.

The CDR3 coding sequence is TGTGCCACCGGTAGCGGGAGAAGGAACAATGAGCAGTTCTTC. Amino acids: CATGSGRRNNEQFF. The V gene is TRBV24-1, the J gene TRBJ2-1; TRBD2 agrees at 9 bases. V shed 9 bases, J shed 5 bases, and the junction held 7 bases outside the gene matches. The germline V gene encodes CDR1 KGHDR and CDR2 SFDVKD. CDR3 length: 14 amino acids.

This clonotype was counted only a few times. The chain is built from TRBV20-1 and TRBJ2-3; 13 positions agree with TRBD2. This CDR3 region has 15 residues. The V gene's germline CDR1 is DFQATT and CDR2 SNEGSKA (reference sequence). V shed 0 bases, J shed 6 bases, and the junction held 3 bases outside the gene matches. The CDR3 sequence is CSARELAGGADTQYF. The CDR3 DNA sequence: TGCAGTGCTAGAGAACTAGCGGGGGGGGCGGATACGCAGTATTTT.

This clonotype was seen many times. For the CDR3, the DNA is TGTGCCAGCAGTTACGTCGCAACTAATGAAAAACTGTTTTTT. It is translated as CASSYVATNEKLFF. The chain uses TRBV6-5 and TRBJ1-4; D not resolved. The germline V gene has CDR1 MNHEY and CDR2 SVGAGI. V was clipped by 2 bases and J by 0 bases, with 4 bases between them. The CDR3 spans 14 residues.

This clonotype was recorded many times. An end of the junction differs from the germline gene, which may be a read error. The rearrangement links TRBV7-2 to TRBJ2-7, with 9 bases aligning to TRBD1. Germline assignment: CDR1 SGHTA and CDR2 FQGNSA. This CDR3 spans 14 amino acids. CDR3 coding DNA: TGTGCCAGCAGTTTAGTCGGGACAGGGTACGAGCAGTACTTC. Protein product: CASSLVGTGYEQYF.

This clonotype was seen a few times. The genes are TRBV6-6 and TRBJ2-3; 10 bases match TRBD1. This CDR3 contains 16 residues. CDR1 is MNHNY and CDR2 is SVGAGI in the germline V gene (reference sequence). V lost 6 bases to trimming and J lost 0 bases; unmatched junction nucleotides: 6. The CDR3 nucleotides are TGTGCCAGCAGGGGGGACAGGGGCGTTAGCACAGATACGCAGTATTTT. Protein sequence: CASRGDRGVSTDTQYF.

The chain uses TRBV7-2 and TRBJ2-3; possible D gene TRBD2, 6 bases. Looked up from germline, CDR1 is SGHTA and CDR2 is FQGNSA. V was shortened by 6 bases and J by 0 bases, with 28 bases between the two germline ends. The CDR3 covers 20 residues. The CDR3 DNA is TGTGCCAGCAGTTCTTACGGAGGGAACGGGTCTAGCGTTAGCACAGATACGCAGTATTTT. Translated, it gives CASSSYGGNGSSVSTDTQYF.

This chain links TRBV6-1 with TRBJ2-4; a weak D match, TRBD1 (5 bases). Germline V gene data show CDR1 as MNHNS and CDR2 as SASEGT. V lost 3 bases and J 0 bases, leaving 9 bases between the germline ends. The CDR3 has 15 residues. CDR3 sequence reads: CASSDLTVAKNIQYF. DNA for the CDR3: TGTGCCAGCAGTGACCTGACAGTAGCCAAAAACATTCAGTACTTC.

This clonotype was detected only a few times. This rearrangement joins TRBV4-2 to TRBJ2-1; 11 bases line up with TRBD2. This CDR3 has 16 residues. V lost 0 bases to trimming and J lost 6 bases; unmatched junction nucleotides: 4. The germline V gene encodes CDR1 LGHNA and CDR2 YNFKEQ. CDR3 loop: CASSQDPLAGGNEQFF. The CDR3 nucleotides read TGTGCCAGCAGCCAAGATCCCCTAGCGGGGGGCAATGAGCAGTTCTTC.

The chain uses TRBV30 and TRBJ2-7, with D tentatively TRBD1 (6 bases). V was trimmed by 2 bases and J by 6 bases, leaving 14 bases between them. CDR1 and CDR2 from the germline V gene are GTSNPN and SVGIG (reference sequence). This CDR3 contains 13 residues. The CDR3 DNA sequence: TGTGCCTGGAGTACTAACTCCAGGGGCGAGCAGTACTTC. Translation: CAWSTNSRGEQYF.

The chain couples TRBV10-3 to TRBJ1-1; D is ambiguous. This CDR3 is 14 amino acids long. In germline, CDR1 is ENHRY, CDR2 SYGVKD. V gave up 6 bases and J gave up 3 bases, with 14 bases separating them. In DNA form, the CDR3 reads TGTGCCATCAGGATACAGATCGGGGACACTGAAGCTTTCTTT. The encoded protein is CAIRIQIGDTEAFF.

This clonotype was detected only a few times. The chain employs TRBV6-6 and TRBJ2-7; 7 positions agree with TRBD1. The CDR3 has 13 residues. Trimming cost V 2 bases and J 3 bases; bases outside gene matches: 1. Germline V lookup: CDR1 MNHNY, CDR2 SVGAGI (reference sequence). The CDR3 DNA is TGTGCCAGCAGTTACCGACAGGGCTACGAGCAGTACTTC. It encodes CASSYRQGYEQYF.

This clonotype was seen more than once but under ten times. This chain links TRBV2 with TRBJ1-5; the match to TRBD1 covers 10 bases. The CDR3 contains 17 residues. V shed 5 bases and J 0 bases; nucleotides not matched to a gene: 7. Germline CDR1 reads SNHLY; CDR2 reads FYNNEI. The CDR3 loop reads CASSPTGGPYSNQPQHF. In nucleotides, the CDR3 is TGTGCCAGCAGTCCGACAGGGGGCCCTTATAGCAATCAGCCCCAGCATTTT.

V and J are TRBV11-2 and TRBJ1-2; unclear D gene. The CDR3 totals 14 residues. Trimming took 2 bases from V and 5 from J, leaving 12 bases between them. Looked up from germline, CDR1 is SGHAT and CDR2 is FQNNGV. The CDR3 sequence: CASSLRTDLYGYTF. For the CDR3, the DNA is TGTGCCAGCAGCTTACGGACGGACTTATATGGCTACACCTTC.

This clonotype was picked up one time. One junction end disagrees with the germline gene, perhaps due to a read error. V gene TRBV6-5 combines with J gene TRBJ2-5; D is unclear. Per the germline V gene, CDR1 is MNHEY and CDR2 is SVGAGI. The CDR3 is 13 residues long. CDR3 sequence: CASSYTRQETLYF. The CDR3 DNA reads as TGTGCCAGCAGTTACACCCGGCAGGAGACCCTGTACTTC.